Reported below is one TCR beta chain. Its antigen remains undetermined. Per-nucleotide qualities are absent, and no much larger clonotype sits a single base away. These data originate in a study of T cell repertoires in cytomegalovirus infection (dated by TCRdb to about 2019). The study in broad terms: Because public TCR beta signatures pointed to carriage of CMV infection together with the matching HLA type, the HLA type of each donor mattered for the analysis.

Results and caveats for the whole study, not just this receptor: The ex vivo response was dominated by HLA-C-restricted CMV-specific TCR beta clonotypes, which also provided the single most frequent clonotype in two of eight donors. In both this cohort and an independent cohort of a few hundred donors, the cumulative frequency of public TCR beta family members distinguished carriers of CMV infection plus the relevant HLA type.

From a lookup of the germline V gene (reference sequence), CDR1 and CDR2 are MNHEY and SMNVEV. The CDR3 goes from the cysteine to the phenylalanine over 14 residues. Only the CDR3 DNA is retained, 42 bases long and in frame from the first base. After removal of 5 bases from V and 6 bases from J, the junction retains 9 bases not matched to a gene. Reads for this sample came from an Illumina HiSeq 1500. TCRdb trimmed public reads at Q25 via fastp, called clones via MiXCR and kept in-frame beta chains. Rows matching on CDR3 protein sequence are summarized as one entry with the most common DNA and genes. In this sample the table shows more than 650,000 distinct CDR3 sequences, less than 40% of which occur a single time. The ten largest account for around 2.8% of the sample.

The sequence was collected from a human donor in good health (CMV status not recorded). Some clones in this sample may be carry-over from other donors' samples. The chain is made from TRBV27 and TRBJ2-7; TRBD1 lines up with 8 middle nucleotides. Sequenced material: PBMCs. At the DNA level, the sequence is TGTGCCAGCAGTCGTCAGGGGGCAACCGGCGAGCAGTACTTC. Protein translation: CASSRQGATGEQYF.